Below are 14 T cell receptor beta chains sequenced from a single sample in a study of T cells in women clearing cervical HPV infection. The data were produced by immunoSEQ multiplex PCR, yet TCRdb's version contains in-frame clones alone and is incomplete. The sample's table shows more than 30,000 clones. The sequenced material came from blood buffy coat. The receptors originated from a woman aged 18 to 75 with a cervical HPV16 infection that either progressed to CIN3+ or cleared (not recorded which).

As for this clone: The CDR3 extends 3 residues past the end of the read, so its final part is completed from the germline J gene. V is TRBV10-3 and J is TRBJ1-5; the match to TRBD1 covers 7 bases. With V trimmed by 5 bases and J by 2 bases, 6 bases remained unmatched. The CDR3 is made up of 15 amino acids. CDR1 and CDR2 from the germline V gene are ENHRY and SYGVKD. The part of the CDR3 DNA that was read is TGTGCCATCAGTTTTGGACAGGAGGGCAATCAGCCC. Protein sequence: CAISFGQEGNQP. The full CDR3 is CAISFGQEGNQPQHF.

To note about this clone: The CDR3 is cut off 3 residues early in the read; its end comes from the germline J gene. The chain is built from TRBV13 and TRBJ2-7; 7 nucleotides line up with TRBD2. The germline CDR1 and CDR2 sequences are PRHDT and FYEKMQ (reference sequence). This CDR3 region has 16 residues. V shed 5 bases, J shed 3 bases, and the junction held 13 bases outside the gene matches. The sequenced CDR3 bases are TGTGCCAGCAGCCTGGGGGGGGAGGGCAGCATCTACGAG. It codes for CASSLGGEGSIYE. The whole CDR3 sequence reads CASSLGGEGSIYEQYF.

On this clone itself: The CDR3 goes on 3 residues after the read ends, and that part is filled in from the germline J gene. This rearrangement joins TRBV20-1 to TRBJ1-1, with 11 positions matching TRBD1. The CDR3 is 16 residues long. Per the germline V gene, CDR1 is DFQATT and CDR2 is SNEGSKA (reference sequence). V shed 3 bases, J shed 1 base, and the junction held 7 bases outside the gene matches. The CDR3: CSASRTGGAGNTEAFF. The part of the CDR3 DNA that was read is TGCAGTGCTAGCAGGACAGGGGGCGCGGGGAACACTGAA.

A remark on this clone: The sequenced fragment ends 3 residues before the CDR3 boundary, so the rest is inferred from the germline J gene. The V and J genes are TRBV2 and TRBJ1-6, with 9 positions matching TRBD1. J gave up 7 bases and V 6 bases, and 7 bases lay outside the gene matches. The CDR3 totals 15 residues. Germline CDR1 is SNHLY and CDR2 is FYNNEI. This chain's CDR3 is CASRDRGLSNSPLHF. The sequenced CDR3 bases are TGTGCCAGCAGGGACAGGGGATTGTCGAATTCACCC. The full variable domain, its missing parts supplied by reference TRBV2 and TRBJ1-6, is EPEVTQTPSHQVTQMGQEVILRCVPISNHLYFYWYRQILGQKVEFLVSFYNNEISEKSEIFDDQFSVERPDGSNFTLKIRSTKLEDSAMYFCASRDRGLSNSPLHFGNGTRLTVT.

As regards this clone: Read coverage stops 3 residues before the CDR3 terminus; the germline J gene supplies the remainder. This chain uses TRBV20-1 with TRBJ2-7; perhaps TRBD1 as D (5 bases). The CDR3 has 13 amino acids. Trimming took off 7 bases at V and 3 bases at J, with 16 bases between the two ends. Germline V lookup: CDR1 DFQATT, CDR2 SNEGSKA (reference sequence). CDR3 sequence reads: CSVLDSSGYEQYF. The sequenced CDR3 bases are TGCAGTGTGCTCGACAGCTCTGGCTACGAG.

Points on this clone: Read data end 3 residues before the CDR3 end; the end is taken from the germline J gene. The chain employs TRBV20-1 and TRBJ2-3; 13 bases match TRBD2. With 2 bases clipped from V and 2 bases from J, the junction kept 13 bases outside the gene matches. The CDR3 spans 19 residues. In germline, CDR1 is DFQATT, CDR2 SNEGSKA (reference sequence). Here the CDR3 reads CSARPGLAGEIRPTDTQYF. The CDR3 bases that were read are TGCAGTGCTAGACCCGGACTAGCGGGAGAAATCCGTCCCACAGATACG.

The sequenced CDR3 bases are TGTGCCAGCAAGGTCGACAGGGGTTTGACG. The encoded protein is CASKVDRGLT. The whole CDR3 reads CASKVDRGLTQYF. V and J are TRBV6-2 or TRBV6-3 and TRBJ2-3, with TRBD1 identical over 8 bases. The observed sequence ends 3 residues before the CDR3 terminus, with the missing tail filled in from the germline J gene. The length of the CDR3 is 13 residues. Germline V gene sequence: CDR1 MNHEY, CDR2 SVGEGT.

The sequenced CDR3 bases are TGCAGTGCTAGACTATTGGTAGATACAGATACG. As protein: CSARLLVDTDT. The complete CDR3 sequence is CSARLLVDTDTQYF. The V and J genes are TRBV20-1 and TRBJ2-3; no clear D. Read coverage stops 3 residues before the CDR3 terminus; the germline J gene supplies the remainder. Germline CDR1 reads DFQATT; CDR2 reads SNEGSKA (reference sequence). The CDR3 loop spans 14 amino acids. The V end lost 2 bases, the J end lost 3 bases, and 12 bases lay between the germline ends.

On this clone: The CDR3 end falls 3 residues outside the read, so it is completed with the germline J gene. The genes are TRBV7-9 and TRBJ1-4, with 8 bases that match TRBD1. From germline, CDR1 is SEHNR and CDR2 FQNEAQ (reference sequence). Trimming removed 6 bases from V and 7 bases from J; junction bases left unmatched: 4. This CDR3 spans 13 amino acids. CDR3 region: CASRDREGEKLFF. The covered CDR3 bases are TGTGCCAGCAGGGACAGGGAGGGTGAAAAA.

On this clone itself: With the read ending 3 residues before the CDR3 end, the germline J gene is used to fill in that end. The gene calls are TRBV18 and TRBJ1-4; D possibly corresponds to TRBD1 (6 bases). V dropped 3 bases and J dropped 0 bases, with 14 bases sitting between them. The CDR3 runs 17 residues. Germline CDR1 KGHSH, CDR2 LQKENI. CDR3 sequence reads: CASSPGHLFATNEKLFF. The sequenced CDR3 bases are TGTGCCAGCTCACCGGGACACCTATTTGCAACTAATGAAAAA. Looking up the rest from reference TRBV18 and TRBJ1-4 gives the full variable domain: NAGVMQNPRHLVRRRGQEARLRCSPMKGHSHVYWYRQLPEEGLKFMVYLQKENIIDESGMPKERFSAEFPKEGPSILRIQQVVRGDSAAYFCASSPGHLFATNEKLFFGSGTQLSVL.

About this clone itself: The read finishes 3 residues shy of the CDR3 end, and the germline J gene is used to complete it. The V call is TRBV7-7, the J call TRBJ1-1; TRBD1 matches 7 bases. Germline V gene sequence: CDR1 SSHAT, CDR2 FNYEAQ (reference sequence). The CDR3 sequence is 18 residues long. V gave up 3 bases and J gave up 6 bases; unmatched junction bases: 19. CDR3 loop: CASSFSRGSHRGGAEAFF. CDR3 bases read: TGTGCCAGCAGCTTTAGCAGGGGCTCCCACAGGGGAGGAGCTGAA.

A remark on this clone: The read comes to an end 3 residues before the CDR3 does, leaving the germline J gene to fill in the end. The V call is TRBV11-2, the J call TRBJ2-3; 14 bases are shared with TRBD2. Germline V gene sequence: CDR1 SGHAT, CDR2 FQNNGV. The CDR3 consists of 15 residues. The CDR3 here is CASSLGLAGGGTQYF. The CDR3 DNA, read in part, is TGTGCCAGCAGCTTAGGACTAGCGGGAGGGGGGACG.

In regard to this clone: The DNA ends 3 residues before the CDR3 does, and the rest of the CDR3 is filled in from the germline J gene. V is TRBV2 and J is TRBJ1-2; no reliable D call. The CDR3 loop spans 12 amino acids. The V gene's germline CDR1 is SNHLY and CDR2 FYNNEI. V lost 4 bases and J lost 5, with 8 bases in between. CDR3 sequence: CASSVSGYGYTF. CDR3 DNA (partial): TGTGCCAGCAGTGTTTCCGGGTATGGC. Full variable domain (outside the CDR3, taken from reference TRBV2 and TRBJ1-2): EPEVTQTPSHQVTQMGQEVILRCVPISNHLYFYWYRQILGQKVEFLVSFYNNEISEKSEIFDDQFSVERPDGSNFTLKIRSTKLEDSAMYFCASSVSGYGYTFGSGTRLTVV.

As regards this clone: The missing CDR3 end, 3 residues past where the read stops, is filled in from the germline J gene. This chain uses TRBV7-3 with TRBJ1-1, with D unclear. Trimming pared 0 bases from V and 3 bases from J, leaving 5 bases between. The CDR3 is made up of 13 amino acids. Germline values: CDR1 SGHTA, CDR2 FQGTGA. CDR3 DNA, as far as it was read: TGTGCCAGCAGCTTAACGCAGGACACTGAA. It translates to CASSLTQDTE. In full, the CDR3 is CASSLTQDTEAFF.